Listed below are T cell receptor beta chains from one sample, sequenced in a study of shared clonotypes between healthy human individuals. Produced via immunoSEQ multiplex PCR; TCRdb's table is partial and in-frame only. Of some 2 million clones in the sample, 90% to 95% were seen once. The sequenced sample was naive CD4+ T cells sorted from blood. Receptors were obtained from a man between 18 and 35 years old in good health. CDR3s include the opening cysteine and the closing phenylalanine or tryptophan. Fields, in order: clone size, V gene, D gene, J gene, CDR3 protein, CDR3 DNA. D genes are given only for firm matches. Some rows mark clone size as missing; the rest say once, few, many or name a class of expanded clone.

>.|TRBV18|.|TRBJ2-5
CASSLQNRVSETQYF
TGTGCCAGCTCACTCCAGAACAGGGTATCAGAGACCCAGTACTTC
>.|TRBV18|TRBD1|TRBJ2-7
CASSTGTGGWPEQYF
TGTGCCAGCTCAACGGGGACAGGGGGATGGCCCGAGCAGTACTTC
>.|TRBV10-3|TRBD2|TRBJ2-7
CAITPTSGSYEQYF
TGTGCCATCACCCCGACTAGCGGCTCCTACGAGCAGTACTTC
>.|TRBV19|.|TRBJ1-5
CASRRQGKGGNQPQHF
TGTGCCAGCCGGAGGCAGGGTAAGGGAGGCAATCAGCCCCAGCATTTT
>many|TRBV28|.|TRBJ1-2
CASSSSGPSGYTF
TGTGCCAGCAGTTCATCAGGGCCGAGTGGCTACACCTTC
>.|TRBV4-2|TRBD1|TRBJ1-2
CASQGQEKANYGYTF
TGTGCCAGCCAGGGACAGGAGAAAGCTAACTATGGCTACACCTTC
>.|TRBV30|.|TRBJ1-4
CAGSPGTTNEKLFF
TGTGCCGGGTCCCCAGGGACAACTAATGAAAAACTGTTTTTT
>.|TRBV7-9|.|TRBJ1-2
CASSLVGGLGYGYTF
TGTGCCAGCAGCTTAGTTGGAGGGTTGGGCTATGGCTACACCTTC
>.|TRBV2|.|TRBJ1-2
CARRRRTSNYGYTF
TGTGCCAGAAGACGACGAACCTCTAACTATGGCTACACCTTC
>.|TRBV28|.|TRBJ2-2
CASSLAAGTGELFF
TGTGCCAGCAGTTTAGCGGCGGGCACCGGGGAGCTGTTTTTT
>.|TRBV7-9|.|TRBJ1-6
CASSLPNSHSPLHF
TGTGCCAGCAGCTTACCTAATTCACATTCACCCCTCCACTTT
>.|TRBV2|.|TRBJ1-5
CASSGGVDSNQPQHF
TGTGCCAGCAGTGGCGGCGTCGATAGCAATCAGCCCCAGCATTTT
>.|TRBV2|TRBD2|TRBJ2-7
CASQGLAGVKGPPAYEQYF
TGTGCCAGCCAGGGACTAGCGGGAGTTAAAGGTCCCCCAGCCTACGAGCAGTACTTC
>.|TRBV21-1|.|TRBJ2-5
CASSKARGVGETQYF
TGTGCCAGCAGCAAAGCCCGCGGGGTAGGGGAGACCCAGTACTTC
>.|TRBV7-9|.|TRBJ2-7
CASSLGGPLDEQYF
TGTGCCAGCAGCTTAGGAGGACCGCTGGACGAGCAGTACTTC
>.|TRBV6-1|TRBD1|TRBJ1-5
CASSAGDRGRNQPQHF
TGTGCCAGCAGTGCGGGGGACAGGGGCCGCAATCAGCCCCAGCATTTT
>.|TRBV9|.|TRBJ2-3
CASSTSSGPPVDTQYF
TGTGCCAGCAGCACCAGTAGCGGCCCCCCGGTAGATACGCAGTATTTT
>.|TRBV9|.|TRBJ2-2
CASSPRSLANTGELFF
TGTGCCAGCAGCCCACGCTCTTTGGCGAACACCGGGGAGCTGTTTTTT
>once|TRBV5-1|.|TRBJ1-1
CASSLDSYTEAFF
TGCGCCAGCAGCTTGGACAGCTACACTGAAGCTTTCTTT
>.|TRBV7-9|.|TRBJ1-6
CASSWSRSQGSYNSPLHF
TGTGCCAGCAGTTGGAGTAGGAGCCAGGGGTCCTATAATTCACCCCTCCACTTT
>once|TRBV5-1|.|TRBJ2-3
CASSSSSTDTQYF
TGCGCCAGCAGCTCTAGCAGCACAGATACGCAGTATTTT
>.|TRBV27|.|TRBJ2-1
CASSSFGNSYNEQFF
TGTGCCAGCAGTTCCTTTGGAAACTCCTACAATGAGCAGTTCTTC
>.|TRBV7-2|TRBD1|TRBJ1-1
CASRQRQGQGNTEAFF
TGTGCCAGCAGACAACGACAGGGGCAGGGGAACACTGAAGCTTTCTTT
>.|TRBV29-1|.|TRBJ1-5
CSVGEGSHNNQPQHF
TGCAGCGTTGGCGAGGGTTCCCATAACAATCAGCCCCAGCATTTT
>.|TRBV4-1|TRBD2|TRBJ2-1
CASSQDLLASLSYNEQFF
TGCGCCAGCAGCCAAGATCTACTAGCGTCGTTGTCCTACAATGAGCAGTTCTTC
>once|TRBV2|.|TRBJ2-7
CASTASMVYLQYF
TGTGCCAGCACCGCCAGCATGGTTTACTTGCAGTACTTC
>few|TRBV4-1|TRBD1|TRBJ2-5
CASSQTGVQETQYF
TGCGCCAGCAGCCAGACAGGGGTTCAAGAGACCCAGTACTTC
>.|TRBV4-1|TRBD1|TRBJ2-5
CASSRADRWDETQYF
TGCGCCAGCAGCCGAGCGGACAGGTGGGATGAGACCCAGTACTTC
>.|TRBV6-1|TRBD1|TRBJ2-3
CAVSIGGQGADTQYF
TGTGCCGTATCGATCGGGGGACAGGGGGCAGATACGCAGTATTTT
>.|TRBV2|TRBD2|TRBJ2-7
CASSHPGVSGGPSEQYF
TGTGCCAGCAGTCACCCGGGGGTATCGGGAGGGCCTTCCGAGCAGTACTTC
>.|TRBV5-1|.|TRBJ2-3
CASSFAGVGTDTQYF
TGCGCCAGCAGCTTCGCAGGGGTTGGCACAGATACGCAGTATTTT
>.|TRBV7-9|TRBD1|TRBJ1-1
CASSQGDRDLGEAFF
TGTGCCAGCAGCCAGGGGGACAGGGATCTGGGTGAAGCTTTCTTT
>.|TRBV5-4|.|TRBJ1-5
CASSLNGIQPQHF
TGTGCCAGCAGCTTGAACGGTATTCAGCCCCAGCATTTT
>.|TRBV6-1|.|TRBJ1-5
CASSEHPADLGPQHF
TGTGCCAGCAGTGAACATCCGGCGGACCTAGGGCCCCAGCATTTT
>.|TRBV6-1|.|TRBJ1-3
CASREVYSGNTIYF
TGTGCCAGCAGAGAGGTTTACTCTGGAAACACCATATATTTT
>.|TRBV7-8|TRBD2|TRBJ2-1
CASSVTGTMRYNEQFF
TGTGCCAGCAGCGTCACCGGGACTATGAGGTACAATGAGCAGTTCTTC
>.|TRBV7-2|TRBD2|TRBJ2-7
CASSLLVAGGEQYF
TGTGCCAGCAGCTTGTTGGTAGCGGGAGGCGAGCAGTACTTC
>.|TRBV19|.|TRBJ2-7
CASSQGSISYEQYF
TGTGCCAGTAGTCAGGGGTCCATCTCCTACGAGCAGTACTTC
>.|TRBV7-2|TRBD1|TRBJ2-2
CASSGETGGIGELFF
TGTGCCAGCAGCGGAGAGACAGGGGGCATCGGGGAGCTGTTTTTT
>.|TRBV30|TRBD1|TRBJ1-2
CAWSGQGGSYTF
TGTGCCTGGAGTGGACAGGGTGGGTCCTACACCTTC
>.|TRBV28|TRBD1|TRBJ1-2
CASSLWTGTYGYTF
TGTGCCAGCAGTTTATGGACAGGGACCTATGGCTACACCTTC
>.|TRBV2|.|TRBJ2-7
CASSRGNEQYF
TGTGCCAGCAGCAGGGGTAACGAGCAGTACTTC
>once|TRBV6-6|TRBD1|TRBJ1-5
CASSYVEGQGHQPQHF
TGTGCCAGCAGTTACGTCGAGGGACAGGGTCATCAGCCCCAGCATTTT
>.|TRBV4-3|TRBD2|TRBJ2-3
CASSQGPTSGPSDTQYF
TGCGCCAGCAGCCAAGGACCCACTAGCGGACCCTCCGATACGCAGTATTTT
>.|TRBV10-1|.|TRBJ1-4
CASSAANEKLFF
TGCGCCAGCAGTGCTGCTAATGAAAAACTGTTTTTT
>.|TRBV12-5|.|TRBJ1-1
CASGRPTVAGNAEAFF
TGTGCTAGTGGTCGCCCCACGGTTGCCGGTAACGCTGAAGCTTTCTTT
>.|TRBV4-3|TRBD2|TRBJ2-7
CASSQDTSARREQYF
TGCGCCAGCAGCCAAGACACTAGCGCCCGCCGCGAGCAGTACTTC
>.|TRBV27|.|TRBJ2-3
CASSLKGRDTQYF
TGTGCCAGCAGTCTTAAGGGGAGAGATACGCAGTATTTT